These 13 T cell receptor beta chains were all obtained from the same sample, sequenced in a study of low-dose radiotherapy and immunotherapy resistance in tumors. First-strand cDNA used TRAV- and TRBV-specific primers, covering alpha and beta chains. TCR amplification used roughly 20 PCR cycles, a constant-region primer and a V-primer adapter. A single record per CDR3 protein comes from TCRdb applying MiXCR to the reads. The sample lists thousands of distinct CDR3 sequences; approximately 64% were seen once. The receptors come from a human donor with advanced metastatic prostate, ovarian, gallbladder or colorectal cancer (not recorded which). This table probably holds off-target reads from a library built for another chain.

Only one count was recorded for this clonotype. The chain has TRBV7-2 and TRBJ1-1; maybe TRBD1 (5 bases). The CDR3 consists of 14 residues. The germline V gene encodes CDR1 SGHTA and CDR2 FQGNSA. V lost 5 bases, J lost 5 bases, and 15 bases lay in between. CDR3 region: CASSPGRGSTEAFF. The CDR3 DNA is TGTGCCAGCAGCCCAGGGCGGGGAAGTACTGAAGCTTTCTTT.

In its sample, this clonotype was seen a few times. The J gene is TRBJ1-1, the V gene TRBV5-1; the D gene is possibly TRBD1 (6 bases). The CDR3 has 14 amino acids. Germline CDR1 is SGHRS and CDR2 is YFSETQ. Trimming shortened V by 7 bases and J by 5 bases, and 18 bases separated the two germline ends. The CDR3 region has the DNA TGCGCCAGCCAACCGGGGGGCGCTTATACTGAAGCTTTCTTT. Translated, it gives CASQPGGAYTEAFF.

In regard to this clonotype: One end of the junction does not line up with germline, which may come from a read error. The chain uses TRBV20-1 and TRBJ2-1, with 8 bases fitting TRBD2. This CDR3 has 15 residues. Germline lookup yields CDR1 DFQATT and CDR2 SNEGSKA (reference sequence). As DNA, the CDR3 is TGTAGTGCTAGAGATCTGGCGGGGGGAAACTTTGAGCAGTTCTTC. It specifies CSARDLAGGNFEQFF.

The CDR3 reads CASSPPRGRLGGELFF. The CDR3 bases are TGTGCCAGCAGCCCTCCACGGGGGCGCCTAGGCGGGGAGCTGTTTTTT. The genes are TRBV3-1 and TRBJ2-2; TRBD1 or TRBD2 may be the D gene (6 bases each). Germline lookup yields CDR1 LGHDT and CDR2 YNNKEL (reference sequence). Deletions cut 4 bases from V and 7 bases from J, with 19 bases between. This CDR3 comprises 16 residues. The variable domain in full, with the rest retrieved from reference TRBV3-1 and TRBJ2-2, is DTAVSQTPKYLVTQMGNDKSIKCEQNLGHDTMYWYKQDSKKFLKIMFSYNNKELIINETVPNRFSPKSPDKAHLNLHINSLELGDSAVYFCASSPPRGRLGGELFFGEGSRLTVL.

Only a few counts were recorded for this clonotype. The V and J genes are TRBV28 and TRBJ1-6; TRBD1 aligns across 10 bases. There are 13 residues in the CDR3. Germline loops: CDR1 MDHEN, CDR2 SYDVKM. The junction had 2 bases not matched to a gene; V was cut back by 6 bases and J by 9 bases. The CDR3 spells CASRGTGVSPLHF. The CDR3 DNA follows: TGTGCCAGCAGAGGGACAGGGGTTTCACCCCTCCACTTT.

V usage is TRBV20-1 and J usage is TRBJ1-5, with D possibly TRBD1 on 5 matching bases. The CDR3 covers 16 residues. Germline values: CDR1 DFQATT, CDR2 SNEGSKA (reference sequence). Trimming left V 3 bases short and J 2 bases short, with 17 bases between. The CDR3 sequence is CSASGGWVAGNQPQHF. For the CDR3, the DNA is TGCAGTGCTAGTGGGGGATGGGTAGCAGGCAATCAGCCCCAGCATTTT.

This clonotype has just a few counts. The genes are TRBV10-3 and TRBJ2-3, with TRBD2 identical over 7 bases. This CDR3 has 14 amino acids. The V and J ends lost 4 bases and 6 bases, in that order; junction bases with no gene match: 7. Per germline, CDR1 ENHRY and CDR2 SYGVKD. CDR3 sequence reads: CAISGQRDADTQYF. DNA of the CDR3: TGTGCCATCAGTGGACAGCGGGACGCGGATACGCAGTATTTT.

The rearrangement joins TRBV9 to TRBJ2-7, with D perhaps matching TRBD1 (6 bases). V was clipped by 3 bases and J by 0 bases, with 13 bases between them. The V gene's germline CDR1 is SGDLS and CDR2 YYNGEE. This CDR3 spans 15 amino acids. CDR3 in amino acids: CASSEQPQGSYEQYF. In DNA form, the CDR3 reads TGTGCCAGCAGCGAACAACCACAGGGCTCCTACGAGCAGTACTTC.

The V gene is TRBV5-1, the J gene TRBJ1-4; 7 bases are shared with TRBD1. Germline assignment: CDR1 SGHRS and CDR2 YFSETQ. The CDR3 is made up of 18 amino acids. The junction had 8 bases not matched to a gene; V was cut back by 0 bases and J by 0 bases. The CDR3 nucleotides read TGCGCCAGCAGCTTGGTTCGGGACAGACGCGCAACTAATGAAAAACTGTTTTTT. Its protein product is CASSLVRDRRATNEKLFF.

The chain couples TRBV2 to TRBJ1-1; 7 nucleotides match TRBD1. Unmatched junction bases numbered 3, after V lost 5 bases and J lost 0 bases. This CDR3 has 14 amino acids. Germline-derived CDR1 and CDR2 are SNHLY and FYNNEI. The CDR3 nucleotides are TGTGCCAGCAGTAACAGGGGTATGAACACTGAAGCTTTCTTT. It encodes CASSNRGMNTEAFF. Full variable domain (missing parts from reference TRBV2 and TRBJ1-1): EPEVTQTPSHQVTQMGQEVILRCVPISNHLYFYWYRQILGQKVEFLVSFYNNEISEKSEIFDDQFSVERPDGSNFTLKIRSTKLEDSAMYFCASSNRGMNTEAFFGQGTRLTVV.

This chain uses TRBV3-1 with TRBJ2-7, with 11 bases fitting TRBD2. The CDR3 is 18 amino acids. J gave up 0 bases and V 0 bases, and 7 bases lay outside the gene matches. In germline, CDR1 is LGHDT, CDR2 YNNKEL (reference sequence). CDR3 sequence reads: CASSQDLGLAGLSYEQYF. The CDR3 coding sequence is TGTGCCAGCAGCCAAGATCTAGGACTAGCGGGCCTCTCCTACGAGCAGTACTTC.

Here the CDR3 reads CASSRRTSGYTF. CDR3 DNA: TGTGCCAGCAGCCGGAGGACAAGTGGCTACACCTTC. The chain carries TRBV3-1 and TRBJ1-2, with TRBD1 as a possible D gene (5 bases). The CDR3 has 12 residues. V shed 4 bases and J shed 7 bases, with 10 bases lying between them. The V gene's germline CDR1 is LGHDT and CDR2 YNNKEL (reference sequence).

This clonotype has just a few counts. The junction differs from germline at one of its ends, possibly a read error. This rearrangement joins TRBV27 to TRBJ2-1, with D unresolved. CDR1 MNHEY and CDR2 SMNVEV come from the germline V gene (reference sequence). This CDR3 is 14 amino acids long. Here the CDR3 reads CASSLSGRFNGQFF. DNA of the CDR3: TGTGCCAGCAGTTTATCGGGCCGATTTAATGGGCAGTTCTTC.